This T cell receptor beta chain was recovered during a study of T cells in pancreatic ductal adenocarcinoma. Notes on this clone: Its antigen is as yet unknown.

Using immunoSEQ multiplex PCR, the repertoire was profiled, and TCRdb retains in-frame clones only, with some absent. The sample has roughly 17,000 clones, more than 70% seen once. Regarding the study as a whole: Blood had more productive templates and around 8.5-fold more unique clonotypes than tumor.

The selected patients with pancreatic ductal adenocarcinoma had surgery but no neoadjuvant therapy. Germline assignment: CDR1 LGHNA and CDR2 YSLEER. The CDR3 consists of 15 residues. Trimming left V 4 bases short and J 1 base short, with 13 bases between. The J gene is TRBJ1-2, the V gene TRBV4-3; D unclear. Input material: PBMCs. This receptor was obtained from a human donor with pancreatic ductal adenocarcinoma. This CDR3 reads CASSLSRVRNYGYTF. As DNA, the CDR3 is TGCGCCAGCAGCCTCTCTCGGGTCCGTAACTATGGCTACACCTTC.